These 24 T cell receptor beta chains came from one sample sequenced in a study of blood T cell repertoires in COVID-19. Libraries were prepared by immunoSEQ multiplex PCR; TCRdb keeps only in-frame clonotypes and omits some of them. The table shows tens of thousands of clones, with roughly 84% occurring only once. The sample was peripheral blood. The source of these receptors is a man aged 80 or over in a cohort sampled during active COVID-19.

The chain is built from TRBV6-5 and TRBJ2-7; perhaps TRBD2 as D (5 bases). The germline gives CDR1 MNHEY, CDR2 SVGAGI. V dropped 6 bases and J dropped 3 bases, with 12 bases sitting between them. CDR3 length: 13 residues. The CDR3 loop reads CASSVGLVYEQYF. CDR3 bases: TGTGCCAGCAGCGTTGGACTGGTCTACGAGCAGTACTTC.

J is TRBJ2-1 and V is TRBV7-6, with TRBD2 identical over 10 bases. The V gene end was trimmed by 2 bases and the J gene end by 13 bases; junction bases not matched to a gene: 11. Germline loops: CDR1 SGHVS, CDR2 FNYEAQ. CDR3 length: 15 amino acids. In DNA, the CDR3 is TGTGCCAGCAGCTTAACTAGCGGGGTCGTCTTCGGTCAGTTCTTC. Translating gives CASSLTSGVVFGQFF. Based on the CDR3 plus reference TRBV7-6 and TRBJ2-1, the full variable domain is GAGVSQSPRYKVTKRGQDVALRCDPISGHVSLYWYRQALGQGPEFLTYFNYEAQQDKSGLPNDRFSAERPEGSISTLTIQRTEQRDSAMYRCASSLTSGVVFGQFFGPGTRLTVL.

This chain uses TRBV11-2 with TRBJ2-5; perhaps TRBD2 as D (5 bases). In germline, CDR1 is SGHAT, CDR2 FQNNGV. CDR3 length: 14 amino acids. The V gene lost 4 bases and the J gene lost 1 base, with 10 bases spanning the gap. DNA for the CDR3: TGTGCCAGCAGCTCCCGACTACGCCAAGAGACCCAGTACTTC. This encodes CASSSRLRQETQYF.

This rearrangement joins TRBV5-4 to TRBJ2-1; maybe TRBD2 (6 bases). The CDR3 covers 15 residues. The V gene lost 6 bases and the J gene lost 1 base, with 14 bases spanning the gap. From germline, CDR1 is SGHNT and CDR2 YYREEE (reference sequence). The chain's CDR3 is CASNLAGTSYNEQFF. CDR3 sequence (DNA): TGTGCCAGCAACCTTGCAGGGACTTCCTACAATGAGCAGTTCTTC.

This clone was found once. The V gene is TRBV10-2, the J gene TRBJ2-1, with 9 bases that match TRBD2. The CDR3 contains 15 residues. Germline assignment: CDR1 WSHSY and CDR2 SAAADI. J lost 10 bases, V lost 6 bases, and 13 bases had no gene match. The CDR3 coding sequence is TGCGCCAGCAGGGGTGTTGGAGCGGGAGGATGGGAGCAGTTCTTC. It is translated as CASRGVGAGGWEQFF.

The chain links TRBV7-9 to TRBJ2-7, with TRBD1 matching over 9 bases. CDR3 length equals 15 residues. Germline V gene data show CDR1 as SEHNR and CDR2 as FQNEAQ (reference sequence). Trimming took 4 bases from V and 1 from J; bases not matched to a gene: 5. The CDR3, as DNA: TGTGCCAGCAGCTCGGGACAGGGCCTTTCCTACGAGCAGTACTTC. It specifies CASSSGQGLSYEQYF.

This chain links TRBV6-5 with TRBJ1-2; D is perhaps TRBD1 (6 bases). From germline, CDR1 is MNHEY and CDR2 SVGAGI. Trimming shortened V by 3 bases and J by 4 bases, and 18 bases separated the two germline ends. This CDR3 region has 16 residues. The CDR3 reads CASSYARTVIGYGYTF. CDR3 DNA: TGTGCCAGCAGTTATGCTCGGACAGTAATTGGCTATGGCTACACCTTC.

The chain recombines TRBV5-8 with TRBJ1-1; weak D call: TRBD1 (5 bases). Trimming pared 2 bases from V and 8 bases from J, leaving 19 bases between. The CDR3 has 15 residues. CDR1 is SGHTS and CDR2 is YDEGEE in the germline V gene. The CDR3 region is CASSFRISGIAEAFF. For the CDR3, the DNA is TGTGCCAGCAGCTTCAGGATCTCAGGGATCGCGGAAGCTTTCTTT.

The chain's CDR3 is CASRGQGRSDTQYF. The CDR3 DNA follows: TGTGCCAGTAGGGGACAGGGGAGGTCAGATACGCAGTATTTT. V usage is TRBV19 and J usage is TRBJ2-3, with 10 bases identical to TRBD1. Germline V gene data show CDR1 as LNHDA and CDR2 as SQIVND (reference sequence). The CDR3 consists of 14 residues. The ends lost 6 bases at V and 4 bases at J; junction bases unmatched: 4.

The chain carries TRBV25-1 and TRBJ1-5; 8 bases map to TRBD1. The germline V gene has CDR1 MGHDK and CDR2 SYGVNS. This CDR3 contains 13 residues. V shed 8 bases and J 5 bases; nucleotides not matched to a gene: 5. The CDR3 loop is CASGGQGHQPQHF. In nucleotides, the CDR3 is TGTGCCAGCGGTGGACAGGGCCATCAGCCCCAGCATTTT.

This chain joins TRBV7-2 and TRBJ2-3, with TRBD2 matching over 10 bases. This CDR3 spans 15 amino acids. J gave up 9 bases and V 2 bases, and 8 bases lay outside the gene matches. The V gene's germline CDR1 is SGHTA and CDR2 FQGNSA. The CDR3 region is CASSLRAGGLGTQYF. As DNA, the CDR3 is TGTGCCAGCAGCTTAAGAGCGGGGGGGCTAGGAACGCAGTATTTT.

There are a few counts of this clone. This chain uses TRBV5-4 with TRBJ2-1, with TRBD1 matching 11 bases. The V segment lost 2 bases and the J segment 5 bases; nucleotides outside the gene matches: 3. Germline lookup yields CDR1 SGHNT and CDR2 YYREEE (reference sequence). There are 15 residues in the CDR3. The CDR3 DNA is TGTGCCAGCAGCTTCGGGGACAGGGGGGACAATGAGCAGTTCTTC. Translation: CASSFGDRGDNEQFF.

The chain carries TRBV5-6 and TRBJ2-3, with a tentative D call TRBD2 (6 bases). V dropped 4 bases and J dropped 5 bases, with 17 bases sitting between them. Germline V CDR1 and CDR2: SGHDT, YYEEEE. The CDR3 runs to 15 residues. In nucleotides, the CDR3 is TGTGCCAGCAGCCAGGGACTGTCTTCACGAGATACGCAGTATTTT. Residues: CASSQGLSSRDTQYF.

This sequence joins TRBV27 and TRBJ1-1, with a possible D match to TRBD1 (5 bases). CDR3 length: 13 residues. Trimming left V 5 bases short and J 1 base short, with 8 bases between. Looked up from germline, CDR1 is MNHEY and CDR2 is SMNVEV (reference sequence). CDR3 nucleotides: TGTGCCAGCAGTACAGGACAGAACACTGAAGCTTTCTTT. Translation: CASSTGQNTEAFF.

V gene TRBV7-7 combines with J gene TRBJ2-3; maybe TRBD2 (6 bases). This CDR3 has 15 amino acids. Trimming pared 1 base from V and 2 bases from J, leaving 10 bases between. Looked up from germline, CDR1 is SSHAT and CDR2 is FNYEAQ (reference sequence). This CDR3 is CASSLGGVFTDTQYF. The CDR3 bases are TGTGCCAGCAGCTTAGGCGGGGTCTTCACAGATACGCAGTATTTT. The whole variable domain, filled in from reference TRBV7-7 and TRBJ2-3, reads GAGVSQSPRYKVTKRGQDVTLRCDPISSHATLYWYQQALGQGPEFLTYFNYEAQPDKSGLPSDRFSAERPEGSISTLTIQRTEQRDSAMYRCASSLGGVFTDTQYFGPGTRLTVL.

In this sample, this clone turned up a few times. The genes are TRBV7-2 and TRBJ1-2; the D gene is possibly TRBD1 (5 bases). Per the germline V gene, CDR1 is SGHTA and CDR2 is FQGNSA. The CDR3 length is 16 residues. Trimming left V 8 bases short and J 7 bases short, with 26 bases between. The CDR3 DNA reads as TGTGCCAGCGGGTCCAGTCCGGGGGTGAAAGAGGGTGGCTACACCTTC. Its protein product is CASGSSPGVKEGGYTF.

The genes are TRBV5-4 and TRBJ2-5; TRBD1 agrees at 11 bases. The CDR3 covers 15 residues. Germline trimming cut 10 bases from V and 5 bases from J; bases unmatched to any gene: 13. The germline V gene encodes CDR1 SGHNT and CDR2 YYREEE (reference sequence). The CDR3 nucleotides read TGTGCCGGAACAACCGGGACAGGGGGAGGGGAGACCCAGTACTTC. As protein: CAGTTGTGGGETQYF.

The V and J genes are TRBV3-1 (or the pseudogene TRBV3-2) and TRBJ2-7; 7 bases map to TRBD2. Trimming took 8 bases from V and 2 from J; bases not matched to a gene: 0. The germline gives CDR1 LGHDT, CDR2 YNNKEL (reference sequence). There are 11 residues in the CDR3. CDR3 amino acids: CASGGAYEQYF. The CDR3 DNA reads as TGTGCCAGCGGGGGGGCCTACGAGCAGTACTTC.

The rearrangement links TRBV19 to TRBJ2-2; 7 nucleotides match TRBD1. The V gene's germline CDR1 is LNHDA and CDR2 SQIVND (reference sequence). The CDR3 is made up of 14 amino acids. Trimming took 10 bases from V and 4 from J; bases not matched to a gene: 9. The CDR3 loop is CATQTGKSTGELFF. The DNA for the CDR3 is TGTGCCACCCAGACAGGGAAGAGCACCGGGGAGCTGTTTTTT.

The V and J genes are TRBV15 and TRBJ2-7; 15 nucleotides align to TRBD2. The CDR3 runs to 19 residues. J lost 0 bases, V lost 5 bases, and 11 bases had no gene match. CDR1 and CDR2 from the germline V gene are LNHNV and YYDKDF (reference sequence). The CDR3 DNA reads TGTGCCACCAGCCCACTGAAGGGACTAGCGGGGGGAAGCTCCTACGAGCAGTACTTC. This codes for CATSPLKGLAGGSSYEQYF.

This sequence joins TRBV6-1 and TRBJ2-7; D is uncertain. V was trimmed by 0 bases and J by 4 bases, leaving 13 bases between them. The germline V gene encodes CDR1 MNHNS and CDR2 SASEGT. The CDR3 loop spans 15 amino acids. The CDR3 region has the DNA TGTGCCAGCAGTGAAGCGTGGCAGTCACAATACGAGCAGTACTTC. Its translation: CASSEAWQSQYEQYF.

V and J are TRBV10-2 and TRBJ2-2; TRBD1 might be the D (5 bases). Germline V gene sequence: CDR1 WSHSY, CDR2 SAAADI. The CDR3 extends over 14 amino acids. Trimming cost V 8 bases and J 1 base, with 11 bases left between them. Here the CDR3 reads CASYGQGNTGELFF. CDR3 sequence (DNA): TGCGCCAGCTATGGGCAGGGGAACACCGGGGAGCTGTTTTTT.

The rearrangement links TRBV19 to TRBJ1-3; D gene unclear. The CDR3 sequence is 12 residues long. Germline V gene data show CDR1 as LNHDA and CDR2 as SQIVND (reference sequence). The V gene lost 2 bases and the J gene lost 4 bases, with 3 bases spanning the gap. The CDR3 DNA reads TGTGCCAGTAGTATACCAGGAAACACCATATATTTT. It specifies CASSIPGNTIYF.

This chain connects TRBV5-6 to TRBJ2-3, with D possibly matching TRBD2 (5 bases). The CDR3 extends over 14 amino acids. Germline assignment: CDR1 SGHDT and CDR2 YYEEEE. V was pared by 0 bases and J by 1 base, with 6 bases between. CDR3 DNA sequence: TGTGCCAGCAGCTTGGACGGGGGCACAGATACGCAGTATTTT. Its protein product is CASSLDGGTDTQYF.